The clone carrying this TCR beta chain came up many times. Its antigen is unidentified. CDR1 and CDR2 (germline): SQVTM, ANQGSEA. The CDR3 loop spans 12 amino acids. Trimming left V 1 base short and J 5 bases short, with 7 bases between. Unique molecular identifiers were built into the TCRbeta library. One entry per CDR3 protein, called by TCRdb with MiXCR from the PCR reads. The sample holds 550,000 to 600,000 distinct CDR3 sequences, approximately 22% seen once. The sample belongs to a study of T-cell reconstitution after alpha-beta-depleted transplantation in children. Study conclusions and caveats: Recipient T cells and thymic progenitors that survived were the source of the high TCRbeta diversity seen at day 60 in some patients. About two months after transplant, alpha-beta T cells reportedly came from several hundred expanded graft clones. The main origin of T-cell counts and diversity one year after transplant was newly produced T cells.

This TCR was recovered from a boy younger than two who had a stem cell transplant for acute myeloid leukemia, so the T cells may come from the graft donor. The sequencing used PBMCs, mostly from graft donor cells, collected 360 days after TCRalphabeta/CD19-depleted stem cell transplant. The rearrangement links TRBV29-1 to TRBJ2-3; D gene unclear. This CDR3 is CSVEGVRDTQYF. CDR3 DNA: TGCAGCGTTGAAGGGGTACGAGATACGCAGTATTTT.